Ten or more counts support the clone carrying this T cell receptor (beta chain). Its antigen is not known. This record belongs to a study of regulatory T cells in long-lasting Graves disease. Broader study findings: Persistent patients had a count of shared public clonotypes (over 2,500) that exceeded that of new patients (about 970).

The CDR3 extends over 15 amino acids. Germline V gives CDR1 LNHDA, CDR2 SQIVND (reference sequence). The V segment lost 3 bases and the J segment 5 bases; nucleotides outside the gene matches: 9. Construction of the TCR beta libraries employed iRepertoire HTBI primers in conjunction with Arm-PCR of CDR3 regions. TCRdb reprocessed the multiplex PCR reads with MiXCR, giving one entry per CDR3 protein. The data hold about 220,000 distinct CDR3 sequences, with less than 20% observed a single time. Time point in this sample: newly diagnosed GD, antithyroid drugs for less than 3 months. From PBMCs, RNA was extracted and then used to make the TCR library. These same data were also listed under a study on T cells in Graves' hyperthyroidism and ophthalmopathy. That source reports: With the HTBI primer set, the TCR CDR3 went through a first round of RT-PCR. Ophthalmopathy was told apart from stable hyperthyroidism by a 13 V-J model.

The sequences come from peripheral blood mononuclear cells (PBMCs), collected at new diagnosis, from a patient treated with antithyroid drugs. This sequence joins TRBV19 and TRBJ1-2, with 7 bases aligning to TRBD1. The receptor was derived from a woman aged 30 to 39 with Graves disease. The CDR3 loop is CASSISSGTEYGYTF. CDR3 DNA: TGTGCCAGTAGTATTTCATCCGGGACAGAGTATGGCTACACCTTC.